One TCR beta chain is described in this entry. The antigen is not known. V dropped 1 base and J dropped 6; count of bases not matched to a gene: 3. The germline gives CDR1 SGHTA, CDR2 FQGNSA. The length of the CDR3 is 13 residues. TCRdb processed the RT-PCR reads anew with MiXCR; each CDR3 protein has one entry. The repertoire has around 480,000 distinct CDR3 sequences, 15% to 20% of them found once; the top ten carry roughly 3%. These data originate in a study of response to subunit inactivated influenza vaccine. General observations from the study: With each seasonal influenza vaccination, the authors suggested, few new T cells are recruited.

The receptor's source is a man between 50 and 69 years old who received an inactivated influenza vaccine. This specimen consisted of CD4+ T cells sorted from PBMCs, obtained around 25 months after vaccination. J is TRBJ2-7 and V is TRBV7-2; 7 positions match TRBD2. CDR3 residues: CASSLVGGSEQYF. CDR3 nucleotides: TGTGCCAGCAGCTTAGTGGGAGGGAGCGAGCAGTACTTC.